These T cell receptor beta chains were read from a single sample in a study of T cells after yellow fever vaccination. One entry per CDR3 protein results from TCRdb running MiXCR on the 5' RACE reads. Of a few hundred thousand distinct CDR3 sequences in the sample, approximately 8% were seen once. This material consisted of PBMCs, taken about 41 days after the first yellow fever vaccination. These receptors were collected from a man aged 18-30 years who received the YFV17D yellow fever vaccine. Each CDR3 is given with its conserved first and last residue. D genes are given only for firm matches. Size is stated for part of the rows, as once, few or many counts, or as a class when the clone is expanded.

D: NA; J: TRBJ2-7; size: NA; V: TRBV7-3; DNA: TGTGCCAGCAGCCCTTACGTAGCCGACGAGCAGTACTTC; CDR3: CASSPYVADEQYF
D: NA; J: TRBJ2-6; size: NA; V: TRBV10-1; DNA: TGCGCCAGCAGCGGTAGGGCAGGGGAACAGGCCCTGACTTTC; CDR3: CASSGRAGEQALTF
D: NA; J: TRBJ2-3; size: few; V: TRBV7-2; DNA: TGTGCCAGCAGCCCCTATTCGGGTACAGATACGCAGTATTTT; CDR3: CASSPYSGTDTQYF
D: NA; J: TRBJ2-2; size: many; V: TRBV7-2; DNA: TGTGCCAGCAGCTCGGGACCGAACACCGGGGAGCTGTTTTTT; CDR3: CASSSGPNTGELFF
D: NA; J: TRBJ2-5; size: NA; V: TRBV5-4; DNA: TGTGCCAGCAGCTTAGAGAACAGGGACGGGGAGACCCAGTACTTC; CDR3: CASSLENRDGETQYF
D: NA; J: TRBJ1-3; size: few; V: TRBV5-5; DNA: TGTGCCAGCAGCTCCGGCGCAGCTCCAGGCTCTGGAAACACCATATATTTT; CDR3: CASSSGAAPGSGNTIYF
D: NA; J: TRBJ1-3; size: few; V: TRBV5-5; DNA: TGTGCCACCCACCTTGACGGTAGCTCTGGAAACACCATATATTTT; CDR3: CATHLDGSSGNTIYF
D: TRBD1; J: TRBJ2-5; size: NA; V: TRBV4-1; DNA: TGCGCCAGCAGCCAACACCAGGGGGCTGTCGAGACCCAGTACTTC; CDR3: CASSQHQGAVETQYF
D: NA; J: TRBJ1-1; size: NA; V: TRBV29-1; DNA: TGCAGCGTTGGCAGCAGAGACCTGAACACTGAAGCTTTCTTT; CDR3: CSVGSRDLNTEAFF
D: NA; J: TRBJ1-6; size: few; V: TRBV3-1; DNA: TGTGCCAGCAGCCAAGGAGGATGGGGCACGAGAGCTTCACCCCTCCACTTT; CDR3: CASSQGGWGTRASPLHF
D: NA; J: TRBJ1-1; size: NA; V: TRBV5-4; DNA: TGTGCCAGCAGCTCCCCGGACAACTTGAACACTGAAGCTTTCTTT; CDR3: CASSSPDNLNTEAFF
D: TRBD2; J: TRBJ2-3; size: NA; V: TRBV27; DNA: TGTGCCAGCAGTCTCAAGCGGGGCTTCGTCACAGATACGCAGTATTTT; CDR3: CASSLKRGFVTDTQYF
D: TRBD1; J: TRBJ2-7; size: NA; V: TRBV11-1; DNA: TGTGCCAGCAGCTCCTGGGGGACAGGGTTCGAGCAGTACTTC; CDR3: CASSSWGTGFEQYF
D: TRBD2; J: TRBJ2-5; size: many; V: TRBV29-1; DNA: TGCAGCGTTGAAGATCTCCATCGGGGGGACTTCTGGCACCAGTACTTC; CDR3: CSVEDLHRGDFWHQYF
D: NA; J: TRBJ1-6; size: few; V: TRBV12-3/TRBV12-4; DNA: TGTGCCAGCAGTCCTGAAGGGCCGCCGGCCTATTCACCCCTCCACTTT; CDR3: CASSPEGPPAYSPLHF
D: NA; J: TRBJ2-7; size: NA; V: TRBV5-1; DNA: TGCGCCAGCAGGTTAGGAAGCGGGTTACTCTCCTACGAGCAGTACTTC; CDR3: CASRLGSGLLSYEQYF
D: NA; J: TRBJ1-1; size: NA; V: TRBV19; DNA: TGTGCCAGTAGTTTCTCCCTCCAAACCTTCTTT; CDR3: CASSFSLQTFF
D: TRBD1; J: TRBJ1-1; size: few; V: TRBV2; DNA: TGTGCCAGCAGACCTGGGACAGGGATGGGTGAAGCTTTCTTT; CDR3: CASRPGTGMGEAFF
D: NA; J: TRBJ2-5; size: few; V: TRBV5-1; DNA: TGCGCCAGCAGCTTGGTTGGTTTCCAGACCCAGTACTTC; CDR3: CASSLVGFQTQYF
D: NA; J: TRBJ1-2; size: NA; V: TRBV20-1; DNA: TGCAGTGCTAGAGATATGCTGGTAGGCTACACCTTC; CDR3: CSARDMLVGYTF
D: NA; J: TRBJ1-5; size: NA; V: TRBV12-5; DNA: TGTGCTAGTGGGCAGGGGATCCAGCCCCAGCATTTT; CDR3: CASGQGIQPQHF
D: NA; J: TRBJ1-4; size: NA; V: TRBV5-4; DNA: TGTGCCAGCAGCAACGATGGGGGGGCTAATGAAAAACTGTTTTTT; CDR3: CASSNDGGANEKLFF
D: NA; J: TRBJ2-3; size: many; V: TRBV18; DNA: TGTGCCAGCTCACCACCGACGACAGATACGCAGTATTTT; CDR3: CASSPPTTDTQYF
D: TRBD2; J: TRBJ2-1; size: few; V: TRBV27; DNA: TGTGCCAGCATTCCTAGCGGGGTCCACAATGAGCAGTTCTTC; CDR3: CASIPSGVHNEQFF
D: TRBD2; J: TRBJ2-1; size: NA; V: TRBV9; DNA: TGTGCCAGCAGCGGCGGGACTAGCGGGGCTAGCTCCTACAATGAGCAGTTCTTC; CDR3: CASSGGTSGASSYNEQFF
D: NA; J: TRBJ1-6; size: many; V: TRBV4-3; DNA: TGCGCCAGCAGCCCTTGGACGGTTAATTCACCCCTCCACTTT; CDR3: CASSPWTVNSPLHF
D: TRBD2; J: TRBJ2-1; size: NA; V: TRBV5-4; DNA: TGTGCCAGCCTAGCGGGGGGGCTCTCGACTACCTACAATGAGCAGTTCTTC; CDR3: CASLAGGLSTTYNEQFF
D: NA; J: TRBJ1-1; size: many; V: TRBV7-2; DNA: TGTGCCAGCAGCACCGACAGGAACACTGAAGCTTTCTTT; CDR3: CASSTDRNTEAFF
D: NA; J: TRBJ1-2; size: few; V: TRBV7-2; DNA: TGTGCCAGCAGTTTTACTGGTGTGGAAGGCTACACCTTC; CDR3: CASSFTGVEGYTF
D: NA; J: TRBJ2-3; size: NA; V: TRBV20-1; DNA: TGCAGTGCTAGAGGACCGGGTAGCACAGATACGCAGTATTTT; CDR3: CSARGPGSTDTQYF
D: NA; J: TRBJ1-5; size: NA; V: TRBV27; DNA: TGTGCCAGCAGCCCCTTAGGGGGGGCTTGGCGGCCCCAGCATTTT; CDR3: CASSPLGGAWRPQHF
D: TRBD2; J: TRBJ2-1; size: NA; V: TRBV29-1; DNA: TGCAGCGTTGGTCTACTAGCGGGGGGTTATGAGCAGTTCTTC; CDR3: CSVGLLAGGYEQFF
D: NA; J: TRBJ1-6; size: few; V: TRBV4-3; DNA: TGCGCCAGCAGCCCCGCCGGGGTGAATTCACCCCTCCACTTT; CDR3: CASSPAGVNSPLHF
D: NA; J: TRBJ1-1; size: few; V: TRBV5-8; DNA: TGTGCCAGCTCGAGCGGAGAATTGAACACTGAAGCTTTCTTT; CDR3: CASSSGELNTEAFF
D: NA; J: TRBJ1-1; size: many; V: TRBV9; DNA: TGTGCCAGCAGCGTAGAAGGAGAACTGAACACTGAAGCTTTCTTT; CDR3: CASSVEGELNTEAFF
D: TRBD2; J: TRBJ2-1; size: few; V: TRBV7-7; DNA: TGTGCTAGCAGCCCTGAGGGAGGGTATGAGCAGTTCTTC; CDR3: CASSPEGGYEQFF
D: NA; J: TRBJ2-3; size: NA; V: TRBV20-1; DNA: TGCAGTGCTAGTGCAGGGGGGGCCTATGGCACAGATACGCAGTATTTT; CDR3: CSASAGGAYGTDTQYF
D: NA; J: TRBJ1-5; size: few; V: TRBV19; DNA: TGTGCCAGTAGTAGGGACGAAAGCAATCAGCCCCAGCATTTT; CDR3: CASSRDESNQPQHF
D: NA; J: TRBJ1-6; size: few; V: TRBV6-2/TRBV6-3; DNA: TGTGCCAGCAGAGGGGAAGGGGATTCACCCCTCCACTTT; CDR3: CASRGEGDSPLHF
D: NA; J: TRBJ2-3; size: many; V: TRBV6-2/TRBV6-3; DNA: TGTGCCAGCAGTTACAGGAGCACAGATACGCAGTATTTT; CDR3: CASSYRSTDTQYF
D: NA; J: TRBJ2-3; size: few; V: TRBV4-1; DNA: TGCGCCAGCAGCCAACGGCGTTCTAGCACAGATACGCAGTATTTT; CDR3: CASSQRRSSTDTQYF
D: NA; J: TRBJ1-5; size: few; V: TRBV6-4; DNA: TGTGCCAGCAGTGAATCGACAGGATATAGCAATCAGCCCCAGCATTTT; CDR3: CASSESTGYSNQPQHF
D: TRBD1; J: TRBJ1-5; size: NA; V: TRBV5-5; DNA: TGTGCCAGCAGCTTGGTTGGGACAGGTTATCAGCCCCAGCATTTT; CDR3: CASSLVGTGYQPQHF
D: NA; J: TRBJ2-1; size: few; V: TRBV24-1; DNA: TGTGCCACCAGTGACTCGCCCAGTCGCAATGAGCAGTTCTTC; CDR3: CATSDSPSRNEQFF
D: NA; J: TRBJ2-6; size: once; V: TRBV6-1; DNA: TGTGCCAGCATCCCTCGGGAGTGGTCTGGGGCCAACGTCCTGACTTTC; CDR3: CASIPREWSGANVLTF
D: TRBD2; J: TRBJ2-3; size: few; V: TRBV6-2/TRBV6-3; DNA: TGTGCCAGCAGTTACCCCCAGACTAGCGGGGGGGCAGATACGCAGTATTTT; CDR3: CASSYPQTSGGADTQYF
D: NA; J: TRBJ2-5; size: few; V: TRBV5-5; DNA: TGTGCCAGCAGCTTGAGCGCCAGGGTTGTAGAGACCCAGTACTTC; CDR3: CASSLSARVVETQYF
D: NA; J: TRBJ2-3; size: few; V: TRBV7-2; DNA: TGTGCCAGCAGCTTGGGCGGCACCAGGGGACCCACAGATACGCAGTATTTT; CDR3: CASSLGGTRGPTDTQYF
D: NA; J: TRBJ2-2; size: NA; V: TRBV7-2; DNA: TGTGCCAGCAGCTTAACTGGGGGGCTTACCGGGGAGCTGTTTTTT; CDR3: CASSLTGGLTGELFF
D: NA; J: TRBJ2-7; size: few; V: TRBV5-1; DNA: TGCGCCAGTCGGGTTAGGCTCTCGGGCTCCTACGAGCAGTACTTC; CDR3: CASRVRLSGSYEQYF
D: NA; J: TRBJ2-7; size: NA; V: TRBV6-2/TRBV6-3; DNA: TGTGCCAGCACCATCAGCCCGGAGGGGTCCGAGCAGTACTTC; CDR3: CASTISPEGSEQYF
D: NA; J: TRBJ1-6; size: few; V: TRBV5-1; DNA: TGCGCCAGCAGCCCGGACCGACCGAATTCACCCCTCCACTTT; CDR3: CASSPDRPNSPLHF
D: NA; J: TRBJ2-2; size: NA; V: TRBV7-9; DNA: TGTGCCAGCAGCCCCATGTGGACCGGGGAGCTGTTTTTT; CDR3: CASSPMWTGELFF
D: NA; J: TRBJ1-2; size: NA; V: TRBV7-9; DNA: TGTGCCAGCAGCTTTGACTCACCCTATGGCTACACCTTC; CDR3: CASSFDSPYGYTF
D: NA; J: TRBJ1-1; size: many; V: TRBV4-2; DNA: TGTGCCAGCAGCGGACAGTTAGGCACTGAAGCTTTCTTT; CDR3: CASSGQLGTEAFF
D: NA; J: TRBJ2-3; size: many; V: TRBV20-1; DNA: TGCAGTGCTAGAGAGATAAGGGCACTCCCAAGCACAGATACGCAGTATTTT; CDR3: CSAREIRALPSTDTQYF